The clone carrying this T cell receptor (beta chain) was picked up many times. The data were taken from a study of T-cell reconstitution after alpha-beta-depleted transplantation in children. Trimming shortened V by 2 bases and J by 7 bases, and 9 bases separated the two germline ends. CDR3 length equals 13 residues. Unique molecular identifiers were incorporated into the prepared TCRbeta library. TCRdb processed the PCR reads anew with MiXCR; each CDR3 protein has one entry. The table records about 72,000 distinct CDR3 sequences, more than 5.5% of them present only once. The chain uses TRBV12-3 or TRBV12-4 and TRBJ2-1; a weak D match, TRBD1 (5 bases). This TCR derives from a human donor who donated a stem cell graft to a child with acute lymphoblastic leukemia. The sequencing used PBMCs from the stem cell graft donor, collected from the stem cell graft. Written as DNA, the CDR3 is TGTGCCAGCAGTTTAACCCGACAGAATGAGCAGTTCTTC. It yields the protein CASSLTRQNEQFF.